The rows below give T cell receptor beta chains drawn from one sample of a study of lymphopenia after photon versus proton radiotherapy. The assay was immunoSEQ multiplex PCR, and TCRdb's table has in-frame clones only and misses some. The sample carries around 30,000 clones, roughly 89% recorded once. Sample: peripheral blood, taken from a patient treated with proton-based radiotherapy. These receptors all come from an older woman with pancreatic cancer. Some clones in this sample may be carry-over from other donors' samples. Both conserved end residues are part of each CDR3. The D gene is left open where the match is weak. Size is omitted from some rows. Given values are once, few, many or a class for expanded clones.

>TRBV30|TRBJ2-7|.|.
TGTGCCTGGAGTGTAACCGGGAGCTCCTACGAGCAGTACTTC
CAWSVTGSSYEQYF
>TRBV11-2|TRBJ2-4|.|.
TGTGCCAGCAGCACAGCCGAGCGGGTAGAAGCCAAAAACATTCAGTACTTC
CASSTAERVEAKNIQYF
>TRBV7-9|TRBJ2-2|TRBD2|.
TGTGCCAGCAGCTCACAAGGCGGACTAGTCGAGGTCACCGGGGAGCTGTTTTTT
CASSSQGGLVEVTGELFF
>TRBV5-1|TRBJ2-1|TRBD2|.
TGCGCCAGCAGCCTAGGGCGTCTAGCGGGGAAAAGCTACAATGAGCAGTTCTTC
CASSLGRLAGKSYNEQFF
>TRBV19|TRBJ2-3|TRBD2|.
TGTGCCAGTAGAATACTAGCGGGAGGATCAGATACGCAGTATTTT
CASRILAGGSDTQYF
>TRBV7-9|TRBJ2-5|TRBD1|.
TGTGCCAGCAGCTTAGCGCTTGGGACAGGGGCAGAGACCCAGTACTTC
CASSLALGTGAETQYF
>TRBV4-1|TRBJ1-1|.|once
TGCGCCAGCAGCTCGGGACCGTTCACTGAAGCTTTCTTT
CASSSGPFTEAFF
>TRBV6-1|TRBJ2-7|.|.
TGTGCCAGCAAACTCTTAGTGGACCCCGGCGAGCAGTACTTC
CASKLLVDPGEQYF
>TRBV7-9|TRBJ2-2|TRBD2|.
TGTGCCAGCAGCTCCGGGACTAGCGGGACGGGGGCCGGGGAGCTGTTTTTT
CASSSGTSGTGAGELFF
>TRBV19|TRBJ2-7|TRBD1|.
TGTGCCAGCCGCCGGGACAGGGCTACTTACGAGCAGTACTTC
CASRRDRATYEQYF
>TRBV30|TRBJ2-3|TRBD1|.
TGTGCCTGGAGTCTCGGACAGGGGAGCACAGATACGCAGTATTTT
CAWSLGQGSTDTQYF
>TRBV5-5|TRBJ1-2|TRBD1|.
TGTGCCAGCAGCCTTGGGACAGGGGTCAACTATGGCTACACCTTC
CASSLGTGVNYGYTF
>TRBV2|TRBJ2-1|TRBD2|.
TGTGCCAGCAGTGAGGGCGGGAGGTTGAATGAGCAGTTCTTC
CASSEGGRLNEQFF
>TRBV27|TRBJ2-7|TRBD2|.
TGTGCCAGCAGTTTATCCGGGACTAAGGTCTACGAGCAGTACTTC
CASSLSGTKVYEQYF
>TRBV7-2|TRBJ2-7|.|.
TGTGCCAGCAGCTTCACGGGAAACTCCTACGAGCAGTACTTC
CASSFTGNSYEQYF
>TRBV5-6|TRBJ1-4|.|once
TGTGCCAGCAGCCCCCAGGGGACTCATGGGGGTAATGAAAAACTGTTTTTT
CASSPQGTHGGNEKLFF
>TRBV28|TRBJ1-2|.|.
TGTGCCAGCAGTTTACAGTCAGTCTATGGCTACACCTTC
CASSLQSVYGYTF
>TRBV27|TRBJ2-5|.|.
TGTGCCAGCAGTCATACAGGAAAAAACCTCTACCAAGAGACCCAGTACTTC
CASSHTGKNLYQETQYF
>TRBV29-1|TRBJ2-6|.|.
TGCAGCGTTGAAAGGACAGGGGCCAACGTCCTGACTTTC
CSVERTGANVLTF
>TRBV18|TRBJ1-2|TRBD1|.
TGTGCCAGCTCACTCGACAGGGAGGATGGCTACACCTTC
CASSLDREDGYTF
>TRBV13|TRBJ2-5|TRBD2|.
TGTGCCAGCAGCCCCGGACTAGCGGGAGCTTCTGAAGAGACCCAGTACTTC
CASSPGLAGASEETQYF
>TRBV7-9|TRBJ2-2|.|.
TGTGCCAGCAGTCAGGGATCCGGGGAGCTGTTTTTT
CASSQGSGELFF
>TRBV28|TRBJ1-3|.|.
TGTGCCTTAAGAGGGGGTTCTGGAAACACCATATATTTT
CALRGGSGNTIYF
>TRBV6-1|TRBJ1-5|.|.
TGTGCCAGCAGTGAAGCGATACCTAACAATCAGCCCCAGCATTTT
CASSEAIPNNQPQHF
>TRBV6-5|TRBJ2-2|TRBD2|.
TGTGCCAGCAGTTCGGGGACTAGCGGTAACACCGGGGAGCTGTTTTTT
CASSSGTSGNTGELFF
>TRBV19|TRBJ1-2|.|once
TGTGCCAGTAGACAGGGTTGGGGGAACAACTATGGCTACACCTTC
CASRQGWGNNYGYTF
>TRBV5-4|TRBJ1-2|TRBD1|.
TGTGCCAGCAGCTTCGTCGGACAGGCCACTAACTATGGCTACACCTTC
CASSFVGQATNYGYTF
>TRBV28|TRBJ1-3|.|.
TGTGCCAGCAGTTTTCGTGGGGCAGGGAGTGGAAACACCATATATTTT
CASSFRGAGSGNTIYF
>TRBV7-3|TRBJ2-5|TRBD2|.
TGTGCCAGCAGCTTAGCGGGAGACGGAGAGACCCAGTACTTC
CASSLAGDGETQYF
>TRBV2|TRBJ2-1|TRBD2|.
TGTGCCAGCAAGACGAGGACTAGCGGCAGCTCCTACAATGAGCAGTTCTTC
CASKTRTSGSSYNEQFF
>TRBV25-1|TRBJ2-3|TRBD2|.
TGTGCCAGCAGTGATTTGACTAGCGGGAGGGCCTCAGATACGCAGTATTTT
CASSDLTSGRASDTQYF
>TRBV30|TRBJ2-2|.|.
TGTGCCTGGACAACCAGGGAGAACACCGGGGAGCTGTTTTTT
CAWTTRENTGELFF
>TRBV11-2|TRBJ2-5|.|.
TGTGCCAGCAGCTTGTACCAAGAGACCCAGTACTTC
CASSLYQETQYF
>TRBV15|TRBJ1-2|TRBD1|once
TGTGCCACCAGCAGAGATGGTACAAGGACAGGGAGAGGTGGCTACACCTTC
CATSRDGTRTGRGGYTF
>TRBV6-1|TRBJ1-2|TRBD1|.
TGTGCCAGCAGTGACGAAGTCGGGGGACAGGGAAACTATGGCTACACCTTC
CASSDEVGGQGNYGYTF
>TRBV19|TRBJ2-1|TRBD2|once
TGTGCCAGTAGTACTATGACTAGCGGTTACAATGAGCAGTTCTTC
CASSTMTSGYNEQFF
>TRBV5-1|TRBJ1-2|.|.
TGCGCCAGCAGCTTGGCGGTCCAGGGCACGGATGGCTACACCTTC
CASSLAVQGTDGYTF
>TRBV28|TRBJ2-5|.|few
TGTGCCAGCAGTTTCCCAGGGGACGTAGAGACCCAGTACTTC
CASSFPGDVETQYF
>TRBV6-1|TRBJ2-5|.|once
TGTGCCAGCAGTGAACAACAACGCCAAGAGACCCAGTACTTC
CASSEQQRQETQYF
>TRBV10-1|TRBJ2-2|TRBD2|.
TGCGCCAGCAGTGAGTCATTGAGCGGGAGTGGAACCGGGGAGCTGTTTTTT
CASSESLSGSGTGELFF
>TRBV19|TRBJ2-1|.|.
TGTGCCAGTAGTAAGCTGGCGGCCACAGGGAATGAGCAGTTCTTC
CASSKLAATGNEQFF
>TRBV19|TRBJ2-7|.|.
TGTGCCAGTAGTATGGGCAACTCCTACGAGCAGTACTTC
CASSMGNSYEQYF
>TRBV19|TRBJ2-2|TRBD1|once
TGTGCCAGTAGAGGGACAGGGACCACCGGGGAGCTGTTTTTT
CASRGTGTTGELFF
>TRBV5-1|TRBJ2-4|.|.
TGCGCCAGCAGCTTGGCCCCGGACAGAGAAAACATTCAGTACTTC
CASSLAPDRENIQYF
>TRBV30|TRBJ1-3|.|.
TGTGCCTGGAGTTCAGTAACCTCTGGAAACACCATATATTTT
CAWSSVTSGNTIYF
>TRBV7-9|TRBJ2-7|.|once
TGTGCCAGCAGCGAGACTCCGTCCTACGAGCAGTACTTC
CASSETPSYEQYF
>TRBV30|TRBJ2-7|.|.
TGTGCCTCCGAGGCGGGACAGCACTACGAGCAGTACTTC
CASEAGQHYEQYF
>TRBV6-5|TRBJ1-1|.|.
TGTGCCAGCACCGGGGGGCCGAACACTGAAGCTTTCTTT
CASTGGPNTEAFF
>TRBV14|TRBJ2-7|TRBD2|.
TGTGCCAGCAGGATGGCGGGAGGCTACGAGCAGTACTTC
CASRMAGGYEQYF